This T cell receptor (beta chain) was profiled in a study of blood T cell repertoires in COVID-19. Only in-frame clones appear in the TCRdb table, and some are missing; sequencing was by immunoSEQ multiplex PCR. This sample has roughly 120,000 clones, with 75% to 90% found just once. CDR3 length: 14 residues. Germline lookup yields CDR1 MNHNY and CDR2 SVGAGI (reference sequence). With 10 bases clipped from V and 2 bases from J, the junction kept 6 bases outside the gene matches. The clonotype comes from a human donor in a cohort sampled during active COVID-19. Material: peripheral blood. The chain recombines TRBV6-6 with TRBJ2-5; 11 positions match TRBD2. CDR3 sequence (DNA): TGTGCCACCAGACTAGCGGGAAGACAAGAGACCCAGTACTTC. Its translation: CATRLAGRQETQYF.